This T cell receptor beta chain was profiled in a study of blood T cells in healthy people across ages. Study results and limitations: Higher diversity and more naive CD4+ cells were features of long-lived donors, compared to aged donors. Older age went with lower TCR beta diversity per million T cells, in a roughly linear way.

This clonotype turned up a few times. Its cognate antigen is unknown. The CDR3 runs 15 residues. Germline-derived CDR1 and CDR2 are MDHEN and SYDVKM. The germline V and J ends were trimmed by 6 bases and 2 bases, with 17 bases remaining between them. Sample-barcoded 5' priming and a J-beta primer mix drove a second PCR of about 7 to 12 cycles. TCRdb re-derived calls from the 5' RACE reads in MiXCR, one entry per CDR3 protein. This table has 600,000 to 1,000,000 distinct CDR3 sequences, around 25% appearing once. Per sample, no less than 5 micrograms of total RNA were extracted. The same specimen was also included in a second study, on T cells of mothers and their children. This second report adds: Several million TCR beta reads per child versus over 9 million per mother.

The V and J genes are TRBV28 and TRBJ2-7; the D gene is possibly TRBD2 (5 bases). The sequenced sample was blood. The TCR sequence derives from a boy aged 5-17 years in good health. The CDR3 bases are TGTGCCAGCAGCGCTGAGGGCCACCTCCCCTACGAGCAGTACTTC. Translated, it gives CASSAEGHLPYEQYF.